What follows are 20 T cell receptor beta chains derived from one specimen sequenced in a study of a mutant IDH1 vaccine in newly diagnosed glioma. Time point reported: week 23, last vaccination. The investigators gave 300 ug of mutant IDH1 20-mer peptide in each vaccine dose, together with topical imiquimod. These receptors have no known antigen. Clones were read by immunoSEQ multiplex PCR, and TCRdb kept only the in-frame ones, dropping some. The table records 35,000 to 50,000 clones, more than 85% of them present only once. Specimen: PBMCs, collected from a glioma patient whose treatment included an IDH1 peptide vaccine. The receptors were gathered from a man between 45 and 60 years old with glioma.

This clone is classed as medium-sized (0.01 to 0.1%). The rearrangement links TRBV7-2 to TRBJ2-2; D possibly corresponds to TRBD2 (5 bases). This CDR3 region has 19 residues. Per the germline V gene, CDR1 is SGHTA and CDR2 is FQGNSA. The ends were cut back, 1 base at V and 1 base at J, with 19 bases in the middle. The CDR3 sequence: CASSLGSLRAVMNTGELFF. The CDR3 DNA sequence: TGTGCCAGCAGCTTAGGGAGTTTGAGAGCGGTTATGAACACCGGGGAGCTGTTTTTT.

This clone was observed a few times. This chain connects TRBV2 to TRBJ1-2; D uncertain. V was cut by 2 bases and J by 3 bases, with 4 bases left in between. The germline CDR1 and CDR2 sequences are SNHLY and FYNNEI. This CDR3 spans 12 amino acids. In nucleotides, the CDR3 is TGTGCCAGCAGTGAAAGTGACTATGGCTACACCTTC. This sequence encodes CASSESDYGYTF.

The CDR3 is CASSLGSSIRNTEAFF. In DNA form, the CDR3 reads TGCGCCAGCAGCTTAGGGTCCTCCATCCGAAACACTGAAGCTTTCTTT. This rearrangement joins TRBV5-1 to TRBJ1-1; D gene unclear. This CDR3 comprises 16 residues. V lost 2 bases and J lost 2, with 16 bases in between. In germline, CDR1 is SGHRS, CDR2 YFSETQ.

The chain is built from TRBV2 and TRBJ1-5; 7 bases fit TRBD1. CDR1 and CDR2 (germline): SNHLY, FYNNEI. This CDR3 has 15 amino acids. The V segment lost 6 bases and the J segment 6 bases; nucleotides outside the gene matches: 11. The CDR3 DNA follows: TGTGCCAGCAGACCACAGGGGCTCAAGAGTCAGCCCCAGCATTTT. It yields the protein CASRPQGLKSQPQHF.

The chain recombines TRBV27 with TRBJ2-5; D is unresolved. Germline CDR1 and CDR2: MNHEY and SMNVEV (reference sequence). The germline V and J ends were trimmed by 5 bases and 2 bases, with 15 bases remaining between them. This CDR3 is built from 15 residues. CDR3 sequence (DNA): TGTGCCAGCAGTCCCTTAAGCGTCCTGCAAGAGACCCAGTACTTC. Amino acid sequence: CASSPLSVLQETQYF.

The V gene is TRBV28, the J gene TRBJ2-7, with D maybe TRBD1 (6 bases). CDR3 length equals 15 residues. The germline V and J ends were trimmed by 7 bases and 0 bases, with 16 bases remaining between them. CDR1 and CDR2 from the germline V gene are MDHEN and SYDVKM. CDR3 coding DNA: TGTGCCAGCACTGAACAGGGTGGGAGCTCCTACGAGCAGTACTTC. Translating it yields CASTEQGGSSYEQYF.

In its sample, this clone was seen a few times. V is TRBV7-9 and J is TRBJ1-1; no clear D gene. Trimming removed 5 bases from V and 6 bases from J, with 16 bases in between. The CDR3 totals 14 residues. Germline-derived CDR1 and CDR2 are SEHNR and FQNEAQ (reference sequence). The CDR3 DNA reads TGTGCCAGCAGCCGTTCAGGATTAAACTCTGAAGCTTTCTTT. Protein: CASSRSGLNSEAFF.

V and J are TRBV18 and TRBJ2-7; 9 nucleotides align to TRBD1. Germline loops: CDR1 KGHSH, CDR2 LQKENI. V shed 3 bases and J 6 bases; nucleotides not matched to a gene: 18. This CDR3 region has 18 residues. The CDR3 sequence: CASSPGGPPGTGSGEQYF. The CDR3 DNA reads as TGTGCCAGCTCACCCGGGGGCCCCCCCGGGACAGGGTCTGGCGAGCAGTACTTC.

The chain uses TRBV5-1 and TRBJ1-4; 7 bases agree with TRBD1. Losses at the gene ends were 2 bases for V and 4 bases for J; bases not matched to a gene: 2. This CDR3 spans 14 amino acids. Germline values: CDR1 SGHRS, CDR2 YFSETQ. The CDR3 reads CASSLQGLNEKLFF. CDR3 DNA: TGCGCCAGCAGCTTACAGGGGCTTAATGAAAAACTGTTTTTT.

In regard to this clone: Additional DNA sequences in this sample encode the identical CDR3. V is TRBV28 and J is TRBJ1-5; D is unclear. Germline CDR1 is MDHEN and CDR2 is SYDVKM. Trimming stripped 6 bases from V and 0 bases from J, with 6 bases between. The CDR3 is 13 amino acids. DNA for the CDR3: TGTGCCAGCAGCCGAGATAGCAATCAGCCCCAGCATTTT. It yields the protein CASSRDSNQPQHF.

V and J are TRBV19 and TRBJ1-6, with D perhaps TRBD1 (6 bases). The CDR3 contains 17 residues. Germline values: CDR1 LNHDA, CDR2 SQIVND (reference sequence). The V and J ends lost 7 bases and 6 bases respectively, with 22 bases between them. This CDR3 reads CASNQGTAKTRNSPLHF. The CDR3 coding sequence is TGTGCCAGTAATCAGGGGACTGCAAAAACTCGTAATTCACCCCTCCACTTT.

V and J are TRBV2 and TRBJ2-3, with TRBD1 matching over 9 bases. V lost 8 bases and J lost 2; bases outside the gene matches: 14. The CDR3 covers 17 residues. CDR1 and CDR2 from the germline V gene are SNHLY and FYNNEI. This CDR3 is CASQVGPDRGDTDTQYF. The CDR3 DNA follows: TGTGCCAGCCAAGTGGGCCCCGACAGGGGGGACACAGATACGCAGTATTTT.

This chain connects TRBV28 to TRBJ2-3, with 7 bases aligning to TRBD2. CDR1 and CDR2 from the germline V gene are MDHEN and SYDVKM. CDR3 length equals 14 residues. After removal of 5 bases from V and 1 base from J, the junction contained 3 bases not matched to a gene. CDR3 sequence: CASSPAGGTDTQYF. CDR3 bases: TGTGCCAGCAGTCCCGCGGGGGGCACAGATACGCAGTATTTT.

V usage is TRBV6-1 and J usage is TRBJ2-1, with a possible D match to TRBD2 (6 bases). The CDR3 totals 13 residues. Germline CDR1 reads MNHNS; CDR2 reads SASEGT. Deletions cut 8 bases from V and 6 bases from J, with 14 bases between. The CDR3 bases are TGTGCCAGCCGGGCCCAGGGAGGCAATGAGCAGTTCTTC. Encoded protein: CASRAQGGNEQFF.

The chain employs TRBV27 and TRBJ2-4, with a tentative D call TRBD2 (5 bases). The CDR3 length is 15 residues. V dropped 2 bases and J dropped 0 bases, with 8 bases sitting between them. Germline V gives CDR1 MNHEY, CDR2 SMNVEV (reference sequence). This chain's CDR3 is CASSLRGEAKNIQYF. CDR3 in DNA: TGTGCCAGCAGTTTACGGGGAGAAGCCAAAAACATTCAGTACTTC.

The chain carries TRBV19 and TRBJ1-5; 8 nucleotides align to TRBD1. This CDR3 contains 13 residues. Germline CDR1 and CDR2: LNHDA and SQIVND (reference sequence). The V gene end was trimmed by 3 bases and the J gene end by 5 bases; junction bases not matched to a gene: 0. The CDR3 reads CASSMTGDQPQHF. CDR3 DNA sequence: TGTGCCAGTAGTATGACAGGGGATCAGCCCCAGCATTTT.

The V call is TRBV6-1, the J call TRBJ2-7; 7 bases match TRBD2. This CDR3 has 15 amino acids. V dropped 0 bases and J dropped 7; count of bases not matched to a gene: 9. Germline CDR1 and CDR2: MNHNS and SASEGT. The CDR3 coding sequence is TGTGCCAGCAGTGAAGCGGGGGGAGGGGTGAGAGAGCAGTACTTC. Encoded protein: CASSEAGGGVREQYF.

The genes are TRBV2 and TRBJ2-1; D is ambiguous. The V end was cut by 7 bases, the J end by 5 bases, with 18 bases between. Germline values: CDR1 SNHLY, CDR2 FYNNEI. CDR3 size: 15 residues. For the CDR3, the DNA is TGTGCCAGCATTGCTAAACGAGCTCGGGACAATGAGCAGTTCTTC. It translates to CASIAKRARDNEQFF. Full variable domain (outside the CDR3, taken from reference TRBV2 and TRBJ2-1): EPEVTQTPSHQVTQMGQEVILRCVPISNHLYFYWYRQILGQKVEFLVSFYNNEISEKSEIFDDQFSVERPDGSNFTLKIRSTKLEDSAMYFCASIAKRARDNEQFFGPGTRLTVL.

The genes are TRBV20-1 and TRBJ2-7; no clear D gene. CDR1 and CDR2 (germline): DFQATT, SNEGSKA (reference sequence). The CDR3 contains 9 residues. The CDR3 nucleotides are TGCAGCCGTGCCTACGAGCAGTACTTC. Residues: CSRAYEQYF.

This chain connects TRBV19 to TRBJ1-1; D may be TRBD1 (5 bases). The V and J ends lost 2 bases and 3 bases respectively, with 7 bases between them. CDR1 is LNHDA, CDR2 SQIVND, per germline (reference sequence). There are 13 residues in the CDR3. The CDR3 DNA sequence: TGTGCCAGTAGTATACAGGGATACACTGAAGCTTTCTTT. Translated: CASSIQGYTEAFF.